This TCR beta chain was documented in a study of molecular identifiers for immune sequencing clone quantification. Germline V lookup: CDR1 SNHLY, CDR2 FYNNEI. V dropped 3 bases and J dropped 2 bases, with 8 bases sitting between them. The CDR3 is 13 amino acids. Listed TCR primers and previously described methods were used for bulk TCR libraries. MiXCR, applied by TCRdb to the PCR reads, yields one record per CDR3 protein. The data show 600,000 to 650,000 distinct CDR3 sequences, 20% seen once. Study-level findings and limits: Underestimated sizes of highly expanded clones could result from identical TCR molecules that share a barcode.

This clonotype appeared many times. The target antigen is unknown. The V gene is TRBV2, the J gene TRBJ2-7; weak D call: TRBD2 (6 bases). The clonotype was recovered from a human donor in good health. Some libraries in this study had Jurkat cell RNA spiked in. Sequenced material: naive CD8+ T cells from blood, with Jurkat cell RNA spiked in. Subset reported: FACS-sorted CD8+CD4-CCR7+CD45RA+ naive T cells. Here the CDR3 reads CASSEEGTYEQYF. The CDR3 DNA sequence: TGTGCCAGCAGTGAGGAGGGTACCTACGAGCAGTACTTC. Full variable domain (remainder filled in from reference TRBV2 and TRBJ2-7): EPEVTQTPSHQVTQMGQEVILRCVPISNHLYFYWYRQILGQKVEFLVSFYNNEISEKSEIFDDQFSVERPDGSNFTLKIRSTKLEDSAMYFCASSEEGTYEQYFGPGTRLTVT.